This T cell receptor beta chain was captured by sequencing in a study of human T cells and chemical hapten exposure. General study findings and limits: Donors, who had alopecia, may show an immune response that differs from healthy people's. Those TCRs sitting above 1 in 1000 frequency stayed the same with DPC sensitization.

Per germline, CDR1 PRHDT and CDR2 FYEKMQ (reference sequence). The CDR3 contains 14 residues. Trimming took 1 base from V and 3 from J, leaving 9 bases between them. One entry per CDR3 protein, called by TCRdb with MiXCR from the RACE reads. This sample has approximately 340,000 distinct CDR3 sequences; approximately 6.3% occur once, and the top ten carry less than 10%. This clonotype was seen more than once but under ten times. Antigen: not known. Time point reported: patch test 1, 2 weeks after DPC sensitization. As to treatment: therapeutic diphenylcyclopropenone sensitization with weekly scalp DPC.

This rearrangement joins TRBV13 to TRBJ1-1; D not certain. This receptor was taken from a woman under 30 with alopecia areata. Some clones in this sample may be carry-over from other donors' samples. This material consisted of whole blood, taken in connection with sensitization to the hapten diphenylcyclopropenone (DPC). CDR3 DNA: TGTGCCAGCAGCTTAGCCCGACGAGACACTGAAGCTTTCTTT. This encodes CASSLARRDTEAFF.